These 16 T cell receptor beta chains came from one sample sequenced in a study of blood T cell repertoires in COVID-19. Generated by immunoSEQ multiplex PCR, the TCRdb table keeps only in-frame clones and is missing some. The sample holds approximately 39,000 clones; 87% are singletons and the top ten take more than 20%. The sequencing sample was made of peripheral blood. These receptors all stem from a man aged 45-60 years with active or convalescent COVID-19.

The rearrangement uses TRBV6-2 or TRBV6-3 and TRBJ2-5; TRBD2 agrees at 8 bases. Germline CDR1 is MNHEY and CDR2 is SVGEGT. Trimming at V came to 4 bases and at J to 5 bases, leaving 6 bases not matched to a gene. This CDR3 spans 14 amino acids. CDR3 in amino acids: CASSLGTSSETQYF. CDR3 nucleotide sequence: TGTGCCAGCAGTTTAGGGACTAGTTCGGAGACCCAGTACTTC.

By its share, this clone is medium-sized (0.01 to 0.1%). The V and J genes are TRBV20-1 and TRBJ2-2; D gene unclear. Germline V lookup: CDR1 DFQATT, CDR2 SNEGSKA (reference sequence). The CDR3 has 11 residues. V lost 2 bases and J lost 8, with 6 bases in between. This CDR3 is CSARISGELFF. The CDR3 DNA is TGCAGTGCTAGAATTTCGGGGGAGCTGTTTTTT.

The chain recombines TRBV19 with TRBJ2-1; 9 bases agree with TRBD2. Germline V gene data show CDR1 as LNHDA and CDR2 as SQIVND (reference sequence). J was trimmed by 6 bases and V by 0 bases; bases with no gene match: 9. CDR3 length equals 17 residues. In nucleotides, the CDR3 is TGTGCCAGTAGTATAGATTCGGGCGGGGGGGCGTTCAATGAGCAGTTCTTC. This codes for CASSIDSGGGAFNEQFF.

The chain recombines TRBV30 with TRBJ2-5, with 13 nucleotides matching TRBD2. V was clipped by 0 bases and J by 1 base; unmatched bases: 20. Germline values: CDR1 GTSNPN, CDR2 SVGIG (reference sequence). CDR3 length equals 22 residues. The CDR3 reads CAWSVESGLGLAGTLRQETQYF. CDR3 DNA: TGTGCCTGGAGTGTAGAGTCGGGGTTGGGACTAGCGGGGACCCTTCGCCAAGAGACCCAGTACTTC.

This sequence joins TRBV5-6 and TRBJ2-1; 9 bases line up with TRBD2. Germline V gene lookup returns CDR1 SGHDT and CDR2 YYEEEE. This CDR3 region has 15 residues. V shed 2 bases and J 8 bases; nucleotides not matched to a gene: 8. CDR3 residues: CASSFSGSRVDEQFF. The CDR3 DNA reads TGTGCCAGCAGCTTTAGCGGGAGTAGGGTAGATGAGCAGTTCTTC. Variable domain in full (rest from reference TRBV5-6 and TRBJ2-1): DAGVTQSPTHLIKTRGQQVTLRCSPKSGHDTVSWYQQALGQGPQFIFQYYEEEERQRGNFPDRFSGHQFPNYSSELNVNALLLGDSALYLCASSFSGSRVDEQFFGPGTRLTVL.

The chain recombines TRBV2 with TRBJ1-1; D may be TRBD1 (6 bases). The CDR3 has 14 amino acids. Germline CDR1 reads SNHLY; CDR2 reads FYNNEI. V was pared by 4 bases and J by 4 bases, with 13 bases between. The CDR3 DNA reads TGTGCCAGCAGTGTTACAGGGTTTGGCACTGAAGCTTTCTTT. This encodes CASSVTGFGTEAFF.

This clone was observed a single time. V is TRBV2 and J is TRBJ2-1; D is possibly TRBD1 (6 bases). The CDR3 contains 14 residues. Germline loops: CDR1 SNHLY, CDR2 FYNNEI. Trimming left V 3 bases short and J 4 bases short, with 10 bases between. The DNA for the CDR3 is TGTGCCAGCAGTGACAGGACAGCTTACAATGAGCAGTTCTTC. It yields the protein CASSDRTAYNEQFF.

This rearrangement joins TRBV2 to TRBJ1-3; D might be TRBD1 (6 bases). The CDR3 spans 13 residues. CDR1 and CDR2 from the germline V gene are SNHLY and FYNNEI. The V and J ends lost 5 bases and 1 base respectively, with 6 bases between them. The CDR3 region has the DNA TGTGCCAGCAGTAGGGGGTCTGGAAACACCATATATTTT. Translating gives CASSRGSGNTIYF.

This chain uses TRBV29-1 with TRBJ2-1, with 10 bases matching TRBD2. CDR1 is SQVTM and CDR2 is ANQGSEA in the germline V gene. V trimming: 7 bases; J trimming: 4 bases; junction bases outside the gene matches: 7. CDR3 length equals 14 residues. The CDR3 is CSAPGSGRYNEQFF. The CDR3 DNA reads TGCAGCGCCCCGGGTAGCGGGAGGTACAATGAGCAGTTCTTC.

The chain couples TRBV11-2 to TRBJ2-7, with TRBD1 matching over 10 bases. CDR1 is SGHAT and CDR2 is FQNNGV in the germline V gene. This CDR3 region has 16 residues. V lost 0 bases, J lost 7 bases, and 9 bases stayed unmatched. The CDR3 reads CASSLDPPGTGEEQYF. In DNA form, the CDR3 reads TGTGCCAGCAGCTTAGATCCCCCAGGGACAGGGGAAGAGCAGTACTTC.

The V and J genes are TRBV19 and TRBJ1-2, with 8 bases lining up with TRBD1. The CDR3 spans 15 residues. Looked up from germline, CDR1 is LNHDA and CDR2 is SQIVND (reference sequence). Trimming took 5 bases from V and 8 from J; bases not matched to a gene: 13. The CDR3 region is CASSLHLTGDNGYTF. Here the CDR3 DNA reads TGTGCCAGTAGTCTTCACTTGACAGGGGATAACGGCTACACCTTC.

The chain recombines TRBV11-2 with TRBJ1-1; weak D call: TRBD1 (5 bases). This CDR3 spans 15 amino acids. V lost 1 base and J 0 bases, leaving 9 bases between the germline ends. The germline V gene has CDR1 SGHAT and CDR2 FQNNGV. CDR3 sequence (DNA): TGTGCCAGCAGCTTAGTTAAGGGGATGAACACTGAAGCTTTCTTT. Translation gives CASSLVKGMNTEAFF.

This rearrangement joins TRBV9 to TRBJ2-3; D gene uncertain. Germline CDR1 and CDR2: SGDLS and YYNGEE. This CDR3 region has 12 residues. Trimming pared 3 bases from V and 3 bases from J, leaving 5 bases between. The CDR3: CASSGGTDTQYF. In DNA, the CDR3 is TGTGCCAGCAGCGGAGGAACAGATACGCAGTATTTT.

The chain combines TRBV7-9 with TRBJ2-5; 9 bases agree with TRBD2. V lost 8 bases to trimming and J lost 0 bases; unmatched junction nucleotides: 7. Germline V lookup: CDR1 SEHNR, CDR2 FQNEAQ (reference sequence). This CDR3 has 15 amino acids. Here the CDR3 reads CASQSAGGHQETQYF. Written as DNA, the CDR3 is TGTGCCAGCCAATCCGCGGGAGGGCACCAAGAGACCCAGTACTTC.

The chain recombines TRBV7-9 with TRBJ1-1, with D tentatively TRBD1 (5 bases). Germline V gives CDR1 SEHNR, CDR2 FQNEAQ (reference sequence). The CDR3 has 15 amino acids. Deletions cut 5 bases from V and 0 bases from J, with 13 bases between. The CDR3 region has the DNA TGTGCCAGCAGCCCCCAGGGAACTATGAACACTGAAGCTTTCTTT. Protein product: CASSPQGTMNTEAFF.

The V gene is TRBV15, the J gene TRBJ2-5; 8 bases line up with TRBD2. With 4 bases clipped from V and 5 bases from J, the junction kept 6 bases outside the gene matches. The CDR3 totals 14 residues. The germline gives CDR1 LNHNV, CDR2 YYDKDF (reference sequence). In nucleotides, the CDR3 is TGTGCCACCAGCAAGGTAGCGGGACCCGAGACCCAGTACTTC. Protein sequence: CATSKVAGPETQYF. Looking up the rest from reference TRBV15 and TRBJ2-5 gives the full variable domain: DAMVIQNPRYQVTQFGKPVTLSCSQTLNHNVMYWYQQKSSQAPKLLFHYYDKDFNNEADTPDNFQSRRPNTSFCFLDIRSPGLGDTAMYLCATSKVAGPETQYFGPGTRLLVL.